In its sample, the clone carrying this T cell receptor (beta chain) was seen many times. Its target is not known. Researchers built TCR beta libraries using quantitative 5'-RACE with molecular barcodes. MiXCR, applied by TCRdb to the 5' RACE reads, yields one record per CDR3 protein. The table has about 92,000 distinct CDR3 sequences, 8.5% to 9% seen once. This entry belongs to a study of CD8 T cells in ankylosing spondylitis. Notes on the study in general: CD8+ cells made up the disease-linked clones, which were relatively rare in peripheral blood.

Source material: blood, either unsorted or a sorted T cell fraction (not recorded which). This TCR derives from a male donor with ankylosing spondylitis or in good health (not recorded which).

The CDR3: CSAREASGGMDSDTQYF. CDR3 coding DNA: TGCAGTGCTAGAGAAGCTAGCGGGGGGATGGATTCAGATACGCAGTATTTT. V and J are TRBV20-1 and TRBJ2-3; TRBD2 matches 11 bases. Germline V CDR1 and CDR2: DFQATT, SNEGSKA (reference sequence). With V trimmed by 0 bases and J by 4 bases, 9 bases remained unmatched. The CDR3 spans 17 residues.